The 5 T cell receptor beta chains below come from one sample, sequenced in a study of T cell responses to AZD1222 COVID-19 vaccine. The table came from immunoSEQ multiplex PCR; TCRdb's copy has only in-frame clones and leaves some out. Of about 140,000 clones listed, more than 75% are singletons. The sequencing used peripheral blood, collected 28 days after the second AZD1222 dose. All receptors derive from an adult who received the AZD1222 COVID-19 vaccine.

The chain combines TRBV19 with TRBJ2-2; D call uncertain. The CDR3 runs 12 residues. Trimming took off 6 bases at V and 8 bases at J, with 10 bases between the two ends. Germline-derived CDR1 and CDR2 are LNHDA and SQIVND (reference sequence). CDR3 in DNA: TGTGCCAGTAGGCCCAGCCGAGGGGAGCTGTTTTTT. Its protein product is CASRPSRGELFF.

The J gene is TRBJ2-7, the V gene TRBV9, with TRBD1 matching over 8 bases. V was clipped by 2 bases and J by 1 base; unmatched bases: 2. The CDR3 spans 14 residues. From germline, CDR1 is SGDLS and CDR2 YYNGEE. For the CDR3, the DNA is TGTGCCAGCAGCGTGACAGGGGATTCCTACGAGCAGTACTTC. This encodes CASSVTGDSYEQYF.

This chain uses TRBV28 with TRBJ1-5; D is unresolved. The V gene's germline CDR1 is MDHEN and CDR2 SYDVKM. V shed 6 bases and J shed 0 bases, with 21 bases lying between them. The CDR3 runs 18 residues. The CDR3 nucleotides read TGTGCCAGCAGCCTACGGGTCAGCGTTCAAGATAGCAATCAGCCCCAGCATTTT. Translated, it gives CASSLRVSVQDSNQPQHF.

This sequence joins TRBV5-5 and TRBJ1-6; D might be TRBD1 (5 bases). CDR3 size: 16 residues. Germline V gene sequence: CDR1 SGHKS, CDR2 YYEKEE (reference sequence). With 1 base removed from V and 7 bases from J, the gap between germline ends came to 15 bases. DNA of the CDR3: TGTGCCAGCAGCTTGAGGGCCCGGGAGGGGAATTCACCCCTCCACTTT. It yields the protein CASSLRAREGNSPLHF.

The chain carries TRBV5-6 and TRBJ2-1; TRBD1 matches at 7 bases. The V gene's germline CDR1 is SGHDT and CDR2 YYEEEE. Trimming cost V 2 bases and J 2 bases; bases outside gene matches: 4. This CDR3 region has 15 residues. The CDR3 is CASSLRDSPYNEQFF. CDR3 in DNA: TGTGCCAGCAGCTTACGGGACAGCCCCTACAATGAGCAGTTCTTC.